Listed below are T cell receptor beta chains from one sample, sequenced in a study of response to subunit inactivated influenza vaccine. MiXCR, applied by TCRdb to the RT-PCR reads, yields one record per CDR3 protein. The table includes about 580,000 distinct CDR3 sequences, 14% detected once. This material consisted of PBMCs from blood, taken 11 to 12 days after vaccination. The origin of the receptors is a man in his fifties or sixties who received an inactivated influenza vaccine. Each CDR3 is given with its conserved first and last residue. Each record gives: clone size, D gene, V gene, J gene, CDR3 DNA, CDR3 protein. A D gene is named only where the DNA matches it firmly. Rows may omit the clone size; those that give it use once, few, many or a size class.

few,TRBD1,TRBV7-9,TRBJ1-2,TGTGCCAGCAGCTCCACTACAGGGGGCTGGGGCTACACCTTC,CASSSTTGGWGYTF
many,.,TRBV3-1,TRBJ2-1,TGTGCCAGCAGCCAAGAGCCTGGGGATGAGCAGTTCTTC,CASSQEPGDEQFF
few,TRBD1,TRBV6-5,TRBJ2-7,TGTGCCAGCAGTTACGAAGGTGGGGGACAGGAGTACTTC,CASSYEGGGQEYF
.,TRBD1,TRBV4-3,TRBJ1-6,TGCGCCAGCAGCCAAGATCTGTCCAGGGGGAGCTCCTATAATTCACCCCTCCACTTT,CASSQDLSRGSSYNSPLHF
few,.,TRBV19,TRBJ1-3,TGTGCCAGTCGTCCATCCGACAGACGAAACACCATATATTTT,CASRPSDRRNTIYF
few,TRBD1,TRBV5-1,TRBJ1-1,TGCGCCAGCCCCGCAGGGGGCCCTGAAGCTTTCTTT,CASPAGGPEAFF
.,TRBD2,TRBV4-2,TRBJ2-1,TGTGCCAGCAGCCAGGAGACTAGCGGGAGTTTCTACAATGAGCAGTTCTTC,CASSQETSGSFYNEQFF
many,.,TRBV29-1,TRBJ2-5,TGCAGCGTCGGCGGGCGTGTATACCAAGAGACCCAGTACTTC,CSVGGRVYQETQYF
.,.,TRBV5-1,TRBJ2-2,TGCGCCAGCAGAGCGGATTCCGGGGAGCTGTTTTTT,CASRADSGELFF
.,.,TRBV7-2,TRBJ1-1,TGTGCCAGCAGCTTAGGACACTCGAACACTGAAGCTTTCTTT,CASSLGHSNTEAFF
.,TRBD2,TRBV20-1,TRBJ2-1,TGCAGTGCTAGGCCGCCTAGCGGGTACGGTGAGCAGTTCTTC,CSARPPSGYGEQFF
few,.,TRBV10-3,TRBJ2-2,TGTGCCATCACGGCGGCTCCGAACACCGGGGAGCTGTTTTTT,CAITAAPNTGELFF
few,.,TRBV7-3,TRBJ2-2,TGTGCCAGCAGCCCTCAGAACACCGGGGAGCCGTTTTTT,CASSPQNTGEPFF
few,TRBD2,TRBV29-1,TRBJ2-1,TGCAGCGTTGGAGGGACTAGCGGGAGGGCCGGGTACAATGAGCAGTTCTTC,CSVGGTSGRAGYNEQFF
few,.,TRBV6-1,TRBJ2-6,TGTGCCAGCAGTGAGAACCGGGGCGGGGCTGGGGCCAACGTCCTGACTTTC,CASSENRGGAGANVLTF
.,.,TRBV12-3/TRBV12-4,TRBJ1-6,TGTGCCAGCAGTTTAAGTGGGACCTCCCTCCACTTT,CASSLSGTSLHF
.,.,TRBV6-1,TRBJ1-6,TGTGCCAGCACCGACGGGAATTCACCCCTCCACTTT,CASTDGNSPLHF
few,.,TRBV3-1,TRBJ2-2,TGTGCCAGCAGCCAACCTTGGCGGGTGCCCCGGAACACCGGGGAGCTGTTTTTT,CASSQPWRVPRNTGELFF
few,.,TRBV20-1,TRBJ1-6,TGCAGTGCCTTTCGGAGCTCCTATAATTCACCCCTCCACTTT,CSAFRSSYNSPLHF
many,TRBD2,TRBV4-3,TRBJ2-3,TGCGCCAGCAGCCAAGATCCCCTACTAGCGGGTAGGGCAGATACGCAGTATTTT,CASSQDPLLAGRADTQYF
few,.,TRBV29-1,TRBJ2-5,TGCAGCGTTGGACAGGGGACTAGACAAGAGACCCAGTACTTC,CSVGQGTRQETQYF
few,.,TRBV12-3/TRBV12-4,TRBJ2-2,TGTGCCAGCACCCCCGTAGAGGGAAGGGCCGGGGAGCTGTTTTTT,CASTPVEGRAGELFF
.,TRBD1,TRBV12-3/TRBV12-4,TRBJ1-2,TGTGCCAGCAGTTTTAGGAGGGGGCATGGCTACACCTTC,CASSFRRGHGYTF
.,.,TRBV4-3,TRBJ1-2,TGCGCCAGCAGCCAAGATTCGGACGGAAACTATGGCTACACCTTC,CASSQDSDGNYGYTF
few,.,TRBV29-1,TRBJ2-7,TGCAGCGTCGGACAGTCCGTGGAGCAGTACTTC,CSVGQSVEQYF
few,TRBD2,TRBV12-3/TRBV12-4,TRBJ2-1,TGTGCCAGCAGTTTATGGGCGGGGGGCAACAATGAGCAGTTCTTC,CASSLWAGGNNEQFF
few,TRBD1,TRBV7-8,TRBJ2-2,TGTGCCAGCAGCTTGGGGACAGGGGACACCGGGGAGCTGTTTTTT,CASSLGTGDTGELFF
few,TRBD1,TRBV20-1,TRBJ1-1,TGCAGTGCGACCCGACAGGGGCGAACTGAAGCTTTCTTT,CSATRQGRTEAFF